A selection of T cell receptor beta chains follows, all from one sample in a study of shared clonotypes between healthy human individuals. Libraries were prepared by immunoSEQ multiplex PCR; TCRdb keeps only in-frame clonotypes and omits some of them. Among approximately 1.5 million clones listed, approximately 98% were seen once. The source material was naive CD4+ T cells sorted from blood. The receptor source for this set is a young man in good health. Both conserved end residues are part of each CDR3.

j_call | v_call | cdr3_aa
TRBJ2-3 | TRBV5-6 | CASSIVLGSTDTQYF
TRBJ1-2 | TRBV5-5 | CASSPLAGNYGYTF
TRBJ2-7 | TRBV6-1 | CASSGRGQGPNYEQYF
TRBJ2-3 | TRBV5-1 | CASSLGDFTDTQYF
TRBJ2-5 | TRBV11-3 | CASSLGGTNQETQYF
TRBJ2-1 | TRBV30 | CAWSALDRFSLVF
TRBJ1-2 | TRBV2 | CASTRGGDGRISKSLF
TRBJ2-7 | TRBV7-6 | CASSLEPGQSPLHSYEQYF
TRBJ1-5 | TRBV30 | CAWSRDRGGQPQHF
TRBJ2-5 | TRBV5-6 | CASSLEETQYF
TRBJ2-5 | TRBV29-1 | CSAAGSQETQYF
TRBJ1-1 | TRBV12-5 | CASGRSGGTEAFF
TRBJ1-1 | TRBV2 | CASSNRAYTEAFF
TRBJ2-7 | TRBV29-1 | CSVAPSLAGSYEQYF
TRBJ2-7 | TRBV28 | CASSSLMVEQYF
TRBJ1-2 | TRBV7-2 | CASSSRRGYGYTF
TRBJ2-1 | TRBV2 | CASSASDRGINEQFF
TRBJ1-1 | TRBV28 | CASSETGGDTEAFF